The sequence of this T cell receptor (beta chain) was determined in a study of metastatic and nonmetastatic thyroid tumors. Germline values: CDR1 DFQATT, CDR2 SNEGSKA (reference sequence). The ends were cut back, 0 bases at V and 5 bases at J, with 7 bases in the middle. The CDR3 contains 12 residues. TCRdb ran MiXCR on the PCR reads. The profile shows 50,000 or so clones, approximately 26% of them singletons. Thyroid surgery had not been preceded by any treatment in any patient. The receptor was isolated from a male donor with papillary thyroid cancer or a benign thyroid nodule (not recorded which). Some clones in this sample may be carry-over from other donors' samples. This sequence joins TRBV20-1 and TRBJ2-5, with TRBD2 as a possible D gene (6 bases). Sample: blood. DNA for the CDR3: TGCAGTGCTAGAGAACGGGGGGAGACCCAGTACTTC. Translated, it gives CSARERGETQYF.